The next 5 T cell receptor beta chains were all read from a single sample in a study of graft-versus-host responses after intestinal transplantation. Assay: immunoSEQ multiplex PCR; the TCRdb copy retains only in-frame clones and omits some. The sample includes over 45,000 clones, roughly 90% seen only once; the top ten take roughly 1.5%. The source material was PBMCs, sampled 26 days after transplant. These receptors all stem from a human patient who received an intestinal transplant, so some T cells may come from the graft donor.

V gene TRBV4-1 combines with J gene TRBJ2-7; 12 nucleotides agree with TRBD2. J was trimmed by 3 bases and V by 0 bases; bases with no gene match: 3. The germline gives CDR1 MGHRA, CDR2 YSYEKL. The CDR3 totals 16 residues. CDR3 region: CASSQDAGLAGYEQYF. The CDR3 region has the DNA TGCGCCAGCAGCCAAGATGCGGGACTAGCGGGCTACGAGCAGTACTTC.

This chain joins TRBV5-7 and TRBJ2-4, with D possibly matching TRBD2 (6 bases). TRBV5-7 is an open reading frame, and its role is uncertain. The CDR3 length is 15 residues. Trimming cost V 2 bases and J 3 bases, with 12 bases left between them. Here the CDR3 reads CASSFGGTYKNIQYF. CDR3 nucleotides: TGTGCCAGCAGCTTTGGGGGGACGTACAAAAACATTCAGTACTTC.

The chain has TRBV5-1 and TRBJ1-4; D is perhaps TRBD1 (5 bases). Germline V gene lookup returns CDR1 SGHRS and CDR2 YFSETQ. Trimming left V 4 bases short and J 6 bases short, with 13 bases between. This CDR3 has 14 amino acids. The CDR3: CASSTGWGDEKLFF. CDR3 nucleotides: TGCGCCAGCAGCACCGGGTGGGGGGATGAAAAACTGTTTTTT.

The chain recombines TRBV5-6 with TRBJ2-7; D gene ambiguous. The V gene lost 5 bases and the J gene lost 0 bases, with 12 bases spanning the gap. Germline V gives CDR1 SGHDT, CDR2 YYEEEE. CDR3 size: 14 residues. For the CDR3, the DNA is TGTGCCAGCAGTCCGACCGTTAGCTCCTACGAGCAGTACGTC. Its protein is CASSPTVSSYEQYV.

The chain couples TRBV5-1 to TRBJ1-1; TRBD1 is a possible D gene (5 bases). V was cut by 2 bases and J by 1 base, with 9 bases left in between. CDR3 size: 14 residues. In germline, CDR1 is SGHRS, CDR2 YFSETQ. CDR3 bases: TGCGCCAGCAGCTTCGCCGGACAGAACACTGAAGCTTTCTTT. The encoded protein is CASSFAGQNTEAFF.